Shown below are 14 T cell receptor beta chains from a single sample sequenced in a study of T cell responses to AZD1222 COVID-19 vaccine. The data were produced by immunoSEQ multiplex PCR, yet TCRdb's version contains in-frame clones alone and is incomplete. The sample has 55,000 to 90,000 clones, over 80% seen once; the top ten hold roughly 10%. The source material was peripheral blood, sampled on day 0 of AZD1222 vaccination. The receptors shown here come from an adult in good health.

V usage is TRBV6-1 and J usage is TRBJ1-4; D is ambiguous. Germline CDR1 reads MNHNS; CDR2 reads SASEGT. V was cut by 1 base and J by 7 bases, with 16 bases left in between. This CDR3 contains 16 residues. The CDR3 region has the DNA TGTGCCAGCAGTGAAGTTTCCGGGTACGGACGTGAAAAACTGTTTTTT. It encodes CASSEVSGYGREKLFF.

The chain employs TRBV6-6 and TRBJ2-2; weak D call: TRBD2 (6 bases). Germline assignment: CDR1 MNHNY and CDR2 SVGAGI (reference sequence). This CDR3 region has 13 residues. The V end lost 7 bases, the J end lost 4 bases, and 10 bases lay between the germline ends. CDR3 sequence: CASTRTTTGELFF. The CDR3, as DNA: TGTGCCAGCACCCGGACTACCACCGGGGAGCTGTTTTTT.

The chain carries TRBV6-5 and TRBJ2-7; D may correspond to TRBD1 or TRBD2 (5 bases each). The germline V gene has CDR1 MNHEY and CDR2 SVGAGI. The ends were cut back, 6 bases at V and 3 bases at J, with 18 bases in the middle. The CDR3 totals 15 residues. The CDR3 sequence: CASSRFGQGDYEQYF. CDR3 DNA sequence: TGTGCCAGCAGCCGGTTTGGGCAGGGAGACTACGAGCAGTACTTC.

This chain uses TRBV7-8 with TRBJ2-1; 10 nucleotides match TRBD2. V was pared by 5 bases and J by 9 bases, with 16 bases of the junction left unmatched. Germline V gene lookup returns CDR1 SGHVS and CDR2 FQNEAQ. The CDR3 spans 17 residues. The CDR3 loop is CASSDQTLAGSPGEQFF. Here the CDR3 DNA reads TGTGCCAGCAGCGACCAAACACTAGCGGGGTCCCCCGGTGAGCAGTTCTTC.

V gene TRBV9 combines with J gene TRBJ1-6, with D maybe TRBD1 (6 bases). V lost 2 bases and J 9 bases, leaving 18 bases between the germline ends. This CDR3 region has 16 residues. The V gene's germline CDR1 is SGDLS and CDR2 YYNGEE. The CDR3: CASSVNRDSIVSPLHF. CDR3 DNA: TGTGCCAGCAGCGTCAACAGGGACTCCATCGTTTCACCCCTCCACTTT.

The V and J genes are TRBV10-1 and TRBJ2-2; tentative D call: TRBD2 (5 bases). The CDR3 sequence is 14 residues long. V gave up 9 bases and J gave up 6 bases, with 17 bases separating them. From germline, CDR1 is WNHNN and CDR2 SYGVQD (reference sequence). The CDR3 sequence: CARRGHANPGELFF. The CDR3 DNA follows: TGCGCCAGAAGAGGGCATGCCAACCCCGGGGAGCTGTTTTTT.

The CDR3 coding sequence is TGTGCCAGTAGTAGAGTGGCGGACCAGCCCCAGCATTTT. As protein: CASSRVADQPQHF. The chain is built from TRBV19 and TRBJ1-5; D gene unclear. The germline V gene has CDR1 LNHDA and CDR2 SQIVND (reference sequence). The CDR3 has 13 residues. V was cut by 4 bases and J by 7 bases, with 11 bases left in between.

J is TRBJ2-5 and V is TRBV29-1; 7 bases are shared with TRBD2. The trim removed 4 bases at V and 2 bases at J, leaving 4 bases unmatched. This CDR3 has 13 amino acids. In germline, CDR1 is SQVTM, CDR2 ANQGSEA. CDR3 loop: CSVGAGVQETQYF. DNA of the CDR3: TGCAGCGTTGGGGCGGGGGTACAAGAGACCCAGTACTTC.

The V call is TRBV28, the J call TRBJ1-4; 8 bases fit TRBD1. After removal of 5 bases from V and 8 bases from J, the junction contained 7 bases not matched to a gene. CDR1 and CDR2 from the germline V gene are MDHEN and SYDVKM. The CDR3 is made up of 14 amino acids. The CDR3 loop is CASSPPGGEEKLFF. Here the CDR3 DNA reads TGTGCCAGCAGTCCCCCAGGGGGCGAAGAAAAACTGTTTTTT. Using reference TRBV28 and TRBJ1-4 for the parts outside the CDR3, the full variable domain is DVKVTQSSRYLVKRTGEKVFLECVQDMDHENMFWYRQDPGLGLRLIYFSYDVKMKEKGDIPEGYSVSREKKERFSLILESASTNQTSMYLCASSPPGGEEKLFFGSGTQLSVL.

The chain links TRBV3-1 (or the pseudogene TRBV3-2) to TRBJ1-1; no definite D call. CDR3 length equals 12 residues. Germline V gene sequence: CDR1 LGHDT, CDR2 YNNKEL (reference sequence). V lost 0 bases and J lost 11, with 10 bases in between. The chain's CDR3 is CASSQDEGRAFF. Here the CDR3 DNA reads TGTGCCAGCAGCCAAGATGAAGGCCGGGCTTTCTTT.

This clone has a single count. J is TRBJ2-7 and V is TRBV5-1, with 8 bases lining up with TRBD1. Germline loops: CDR1 SGHRS, CDR2 YFSETQ. This CDR3 spans 16 amino acids. Losses at the gene ends were 4 bases for V and 2 bases for J; bases not matched to a gene: 11. The CDR3 DNA is TGCGCCAGCAGCCAAAAGGACAGGGCGGCCCCCTACGAGCAGTACTTC. It specifies CASSQKDRAAPYEQYF.

The rearrangement links TRBV19 to TRBJ2-4; TRBD2 matches 9 bases. V shed 3 bases and J 0 bases; nucleotides not matched to a gene: 6. CDR1 and CDR2 from the germline V gene are LNHDA and SQIVND (reference sequence). CDR3 length: 17 residues. This CDR3 reads CASSILSGGLAKNIQYF. The CDR3 nucleotides are TGTGCCAGTAGTATTCTGAGCGGGGGGCTAGCCAAAAACATTCAGTACTTC.

J is TRBJ1-2 and V is TRBV6-5, with D perhaps matching TRBD1 (6 bases). Germline V lookup: CDR1 MNHEY, CDR2 SVGAGI. The CDR3 spans 15 residues. V gave up 6 bases and J gave up 3 bases, with 17 bases separating them. CDR3 in amino acids: CASSSDPQGYYGYTF. DNA of the CDR3: TGTGCCAGCAGCTCCGACCCCCAGGGGTACTATGGCTACACCTTC.

V usage is TRBV4-1 and J usage is TRBJ1-1, with D unresolved. V dropped 3 bases and J dropped 0 bases, with 11 bases sitting between them. Germline-derived CDR1 and CDR2 are MGHRA and YSYEKL. The CDR3 is made up of 15 amino acids. The CDR3 loop is CASSQEETVNTEAFF. The CDR3 nucleotides read TGCGCCAGCAGCCAGGAAGAGACGGTGAACACTGAAGCTTTCTTT.